One sample yielded the 5 T cell receptor beta chains listed below, sequenced in a study of breast tumors, draining lymph nodes, adjacent tissues. TCRdb used MiXCR to reprocess the multiplex PCR reads, holding one entry per CDR3 protein. The sample has roughly 13,000 distinct CDR3 sequences, around 58% seen once. Sequencing was done on a sample of tumor-adjacent breast tissue. The receptors shown here come from a female donor with breast cancer. Some clones in this sample may be carry-over from other donors' samples.

This clonotype was picked up a small number of times. The rearrangement uses TRBV20-1 and TRBJ2-1; 13 positions match TRBD2. Looked up from germline, CDR1 is DFQATT and CDR2 is SNEGSKA (reference sequence). The CDR3 is 18 amino acids. J was trimmed by 3 bases and V by 0 bases; bases with no gene match: 8. CDR3 protein: CSARDPGTSGTGYNEQFF. CDR3 DNA: TGCAGTGCTAGAGATCCGGGGACTAGCGGGACTGGCTACAATGAGCAGTTCTTC.

This chain connects TRBV24-1 to TRBJ2-2; TRBD2 matches at 9 bases. The germline V gene has CDR1 KGHDR and CDR2 SFDVKD. V lost 4 bases to trimming and J lost 2 bases; unmatched junction nucleotides: 4. The CDR3 covers 16 residues. CDR3 nucleotides: TGTGCCACCAGTGACGGGACTAGCAGAAACACCGGGGAGCTGTTTTTT. It yields the protein CATSDGTSRNTGELFF.

The CDR3 here is CASSLGLEFGELFF. For the CDR3, the DNA is TGCGCCAGCAGCTTGGGACTAGAGTTCGGGGAGCTGTTTTTT. The chain employs TRBV5-1 and TRBJ2-2, with TRBD2 as a possible D gene (6 bases). Germline CDR1 is SGHRS and CDR2 is YFSETQ. The CDR3 is 14 amino acids. Between the trimmed V and J ends, which lost 0 bases and 7 bases, there was a span of 10 bases.

This clonotype was found a few times. The rearrangement joins TRBV7-8 to TRBJ2-5, with a weak D call TRBD2 (6 bases). V lost 0 bases to trimming and J lost 4 bases, with 12 bases between them. The CDR3 consists of 15 residues. Germline CDR1 reads SGHVS; CDR2 reads FQNEAQ. The chain's CDR3 is CASSLAGGLSETQYF. The DNA of the CDR3 is TGTGCCAGCAGCTTAGCGGGAGGCCTGTCAGAGACCCAGTACTTC.

With respect to this clonotype: One junction end does not reproduce the germline sequence, and a read error may be involved. The chain combines TRBV20-1 with TRBJ2-1, with TRBD2 identical over 8 bases. This CDR3 is built from 14 residues. Germline V gene lookup returns CDR1 DFQATT and CDR2 SNEGSKA (reference sequence). The CDR3: CSARGPGGWDEQFF. The CDR3 nucleotides read TGCAGTGCTAGGGGCCCGGGAGGGTGGGATGAGCAATTCTTC.